This T cell receptor (beta chain) comes out of a study of cytomegalovirus exposure and HLA in healthy donors. Study-wide results and caveats: CMV serostatus was the sole immune exposure data available. Most TCRs appeared rarely, but some public TCRs recurred in many donors.

A multiplex PCR was run with 60 Vbeta primers and 13 Jbeta primers. Some clones are missing from TCRdb's copy, which holds only in-frame ones; the method was immunoSEQ multiplex PCR. The sample comprises roughly 170,000 clones, just under 80% of which are singletons, and about 1.3% rests with the top ten. Worth noting for this clone: The antigen is undetermined.

CDR3 length: 18 residues. CDR1 and CDR2 (germline): SGHRS, YFSETQ. V lost 4 bases and J 0 bases, leaving 17 bases between the germline ends. Material: PBMCs. The sequence derives from a man aged 30 to 39 in good health and CMV-seronegative. The V gene is TRBV5-1, the J gene TRBJ2-6; maybe TRBD1 (5 bases). The CDR3 protein is CASSESDIFSSGANVLTF. The CDR3, as DNA: TGCGCCAGCAGCGAATCGGACATTTTTTCCTCTGGGGCCAACGTCCTGACTTTC.